What follows is one T cell receptor beta chain and its context. There are 13 residues in the CDR3. Per germline, CDR1 ENHRY and CDR2 SYGVKD. Trimming removed 6 bases from V and 2 bases from J, with 11 bases in between. Treatment here: some 20 received Ad26.COV2.S at low or high dose, single or two shots; 5 received placebo; per-sample allocation not given. Sampling was done on day 63 after the first vaccine or placebo injection. The data were taken from a study of Ad26.COV2.S vaccination and SARS-CoV-2 variants. Study as a whole: The COV1001 Ad26.COV2.S trial arm included the donor. Participants got Ad26.COV2.S intramuscularly, once or twice 56 days apart.

Repertoires were generated with immunoSEQ multiplex PCR, while TCRdb's copy carries only in-frame clones and drops some. The sample has 400,000 to 450,000 clones; 90% are singletons. This rearrangement joins TRBV10-3 to TRBJ2-7, with D perhaps matching TRBD2 (6 bases). This TCR came from a person aged 18-65 years who received the Ad26.COV2.S COVID-19 vaccine or a placebo. The sequenced sample was peripheral blood, obtained in a trial of Ad26.COV2.S vaccine versus placebo. As DNA, the CDR3 is TGTGCCATCAGCCCGGGACTTGCCTACGAGCAGTACTTC. Protein sequence: CAISPGLAYEQYF.